This T cell receptor beta chain was documented in a study of shared clonotypes between healthy human individuals (dated by TCRdb to 2018 to 2021). In the study overall: The cohort comprised two women and three men aged 18 to 49 years. To estimate repertoire size and how much clonotypes are shared between individuals, the study performed deep sequencing of blood TCR repertoires from about five healthy adults. Libraries were prepared and TCR repertoires were sequenced by different laboratories using diverse techniques, in order to increase sequencing depth and limit assay-specific biases. Between about 0.9 and 8.9 billion PBMCs per donor were obtained by leukapheresis. For each donor, CD4 naive and CD4 memory were each run on three plates, CD8 naive on two plates, and CD8 memory on one plate. Paper-wide results and their limitations: Larger estimated clonotype richness was generally found for naive subsets than for memory subsets. Because the study included a small number of donors, the genetic and exposure-history diversity represented was limited. Pairwise subsampling led to the expectation that sequencing depth would affect the degree of clonotype sharing among donors. Even with the large sequencing depth, rarefaction of the sorted-subset datasets indicated that sequencing was incomplete. Sampling was limited to blood, and TCR repertoires in tissue likely differ from TCR repertoires in blood. Sharing across a few donors was observed for approximately 5% of naive CD4, 3% to 3.5% of naive CD8, 2.3% of memory CD4, and about 0.4% of memory CD8 clonotypes. Clonotypes shared by all four sorted-subset donors showed higher generation probabilities than non-shared clonotypes.

Donors were healthy HIV-negative adults with no recently reported acute infections or vaccinations. All donors were Caucasian adults living in Nashville, Tennessee, USA. CD4+ T cells were enriched by magnetic negative selection; naive cells were then positively selected on CD45RA, and the negative fraction formed the memory subset. After blood collection by leukapheresis, PBMCs were isolated using Ficoll-Histopaque density gradient centrifugation and then cryopreserved in the vapor phase of liquid nitrogen. Analytical flow cytometry was used to check the purity and quantity of each magnetically sorted T cell population. From each sorted fraction, genomic DNA was isolated and quantified by UV absorbance on a Nanodrop 2000c. From the cysteine through the phenylalanine, the CDR3 covers 15 amino acids. The retained sequence is limited to the CDR3, 45 bases, with the frame set at the first base. At the junction V is shortened by 4 bases and J by 7 bases; bases outside the gene matches: 12. Based on the germline V gene (reference sequence), the CDR1 and CDR2 sequences are SGHNT and YYREEE.

Using the deep immunoSEQ assay, TCR CDR3 regions were amplified from genomic DNA by multiplex PCR. Genomic DNA extracted from each cell subset was distributed evenly over all wells of several immunoSEQ 96-well plates, and each plate served as one replicate. Each replicate PCR for sorted subsets received about 180 ng genomic DNA, equal to roughly 30,000 T cell genomes. The purified libraries were quantified using a Qubit 3.0 fluorometer, sized with a Bioanalyzer 2100, and then quantified again using the KAPA Library Quantification kit. Every immunoSEQ 96-well plate was sequenced on a separate single-read 150-cycle Illumina NextSeq 550 flow cell. As for the original processing: The immunoSEQ output contained only junctional sequences without quality scores, so filtering could not match that applied to full-length reads. To assign V/J genes and CDR3, sequences were annotated against IMGT germline references using PyIR, a Python wrapper for IgBLAST v1.9. Reads with weak V/J assignments (E-value above 1e-6), missing CDR3, stop codons, out-of-frame junctions, or ambiguous translated residues were removed. V3J clonotypes were defined as sequences sharing an identical inferred V gene, J gene, and CDR3 amino acid sequence. Percentage overlap between repertoires was calculated by dividing the number of shared unique clonotypes by the size of the smaller repertoire. Richness of each repertoire was evaluated using RTK rarefaction, the Chao1 estimator, and Recon v2.1 estimates of unobserved clonotypes. OLGA was used to compute generation probabilities for all TCRbeta clonotypes that the gDNA method yielded from a few donors. What TCRdb holds here is the immuneACCESS table cut down to in-frame rearrangements. Part of the clones is not present; checked against another copy, under half of the missing clones reflect an unresolved V gene, and the others are unexplained. V and J calls and clone size are copied from that table; D and trimming were computed from the DNA. The sample table holds about 2.4 million clones, of which 93% were seen once. Around 0.37% of the sample is in the top ten clones.

Notes on this clone: Its specific antigen is unknown. No per-base quality is available; no much larger clone lies one base away.

Sequencing used naive CD4+ T cells from PBMCs. Per the publication, the cell subset or site label means: CD45RA+ positively selected. This chain is built from TRBV5-4 and TRBJ1-2; 8 bases in the middle match TRBD1. The sequence was collected from a man in his late teens or twenties in good health. Some clones in this sample may be carry-over from other donors' samples. The DNA reads as follows: TGTGCCAGCAGCCCCCCAGGGGGCGCGAGTGGTGGCTACACCTTC. This encodes CASSPPGGASGGYTF. With all but the CDR3 taken from the reference TRBV5-4 and TRBJ1-2 genes, the full variable domain is: ETGVTQSPTHLIKTRGQQVTLRCSSQSGHNTVSWYQQALGQGPQFIFQYYREEENGRGNFPPRFSGLQFPNYSSELNVNALELDDSALYLCASSPPGGASGGYTFGSGTRLTVV.